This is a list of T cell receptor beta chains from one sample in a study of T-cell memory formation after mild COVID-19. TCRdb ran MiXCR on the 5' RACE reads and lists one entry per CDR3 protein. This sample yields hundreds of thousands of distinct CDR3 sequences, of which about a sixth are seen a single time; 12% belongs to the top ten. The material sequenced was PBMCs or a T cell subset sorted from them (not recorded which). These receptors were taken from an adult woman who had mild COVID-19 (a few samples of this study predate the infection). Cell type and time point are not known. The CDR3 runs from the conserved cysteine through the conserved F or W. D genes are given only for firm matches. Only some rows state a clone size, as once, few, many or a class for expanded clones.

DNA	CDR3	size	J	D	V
TGTGCCAGCAGCGTAGCTGGCGGGCTGCATCCTGAAGCTTTCTTT	CASSVAGGLHPEAFF	-	TRBJ1-1	-	TRBV9
TGTGCCACCAGCAGAGGAGTTAGCGGGAGCGGCGGGGAGCTGTTTTTT	CATSRGVSGSGGELFF	few	TRBJ2-2	TRBD2	TRBV15
TGTGCCAGCGACGGGGGGGCCTACAATGAGCAGTTCTTC	CASDGGAYNEQFF	-	TRBJ2-1	TRBD2	TRBV12-3/TRBV12-4
TGTGCCAGCAGCCAAGATCGGACAGGGGGCTATGGTGGCTACACCTTC	CASSQDRTGGYGGYTF	few	TRBJ1-2	TRBD1	TRBV3-1
TGCGCCAGCAGCTTGGGACAGCAACTGAACACTGAAGCTTTCTTT	CASSLGQQLNTEAFF	-	TRBJ1-1	-	TRBV5-1
TGCAGTGCCGGAGGCAGGGGCTATCAGCCCCAGCATTTT	CSAGGRGYQPQHF	-	TRBJ1-5	-	TRBV20-1
TGTGCCAGCAGCCTAACAGGAGGGTTCTCCTACGAGCAGTACTTC	CASSLTGGFSYEQYF	-	TRBJ2-7	-	TRBV13
TGTGCCAGCAGTAACAGTGCGAACACTGAAGCTTTCTTT	CASSNSANTEAFF	few	TRBJ1-1	-	TRBV6-5
TGTGCCAGCAGCTCCTTTGAGCGGGGGAGCACAGATACGCAGTATTTT	CASSSFERGSTDTQYF	few	TRBJ2-3	TRBD2	TRBV7-6
TGTGCCAGCAGCCAAGGAGGCGCGGATACGCAGTATTTT	CASSQGGADTQYF	many	TRBJ2-3	-	TRBV3-1
TGTGCCAGCAGCTTAGGCAGGGACGGTGGCTACACCTTC	CASSLGRDGGYTF	-	TRBJ1-2	-	TRBV7-9
TGTGCCAGCAGTTTAGCAGGGCCGGCTGAAGCTTTCTTT	CASSLAGPAEAFF	few	TRBJ1-1	-	TRBV12-3/TRBV12-4
TGTGCCAGCAGCTTTGGACAGGCGATTAATGAAAAACTGTTTTTT	CASSFGQAINEKLFF	-	TRBJ1-4	TRBD1	TRBV11-1
TGCGCCAGCAGCCAAGACGTGGGGCTAGCGGGGGGCCCAAGCACAGATACGCAGTATTTT	CASSQDVGLAGGPSTDTQYF	-	TRBJ2-3	TRBD2	TRBV4-1
TGTGCCAGCAGTTACTCGGGCCTTTACGAGCAGTACTTC	CASSYSGLYEQYF	-	TRBJ2-7	-	TRBV6-5
TGTGCCAGCAGCGTGGGGGGAGCGGAGACTGAAGCTTTCTTT	CASSVGGAETEAFF	few	TRBJ1-1	-	TRBV9
TGCAGTGCTAGAGATGGGACTAGCGGGAGGGAGACCCAGTACTTC	CSARDGTSGRETQYF	few	TRBJ2-5	TRBD2	TRBV20-1
TGCAGTGCTATGGGCGGTTACACAGATACGCAGTATTTT	CSAMGGYTDTQYF	-	TRBJ2-3	-	TRBV20-1
TGCAGTGCCCAAGGTGGGGGGGCGGTTGGCTACACCTTC	CSAQGGGAVGYTF	-	TRBJ1-2	-	TRBV20-1
TGCAGTGTGGCCCGGGACTACCGTATCGGCTCCTACAATGAGCAGTTCTTC	CSVARDYRIGSYNEQFF	-	TRBJ2-1	TRBD2	TRBV20-1
TGTGCCAGCAGCCAAGATCGGGGGATAGCGGGGGGAAATGAGCAGTTCTTC	CASSQDRGIAGGNEQFF	few	TRBJ2-1	TRBD2	TRBV3-1
TGCGCCAGCAGCTTGAGGGACTATAATTCACCCCTCCACTTT	CASSLRDYNSPLHF	few	TRBJ1-6	-	TRBV5-1
TGCGCCAGCAGCCATGGGACAGCCCCATCTGGGCAGTACTTC	CASSHGTAPSGQYF	-	TRBJ2-7	TRBD1	TRBV4-3
TGTGCCACCAGCGACCGGGGCCCCTACGAGCAGTACTTC	CATSDRGPYEQYF	-	TRBJ2-7	-	TRBV15
TGTGCCAGCAGCGTAGATATAGGGGGGGCCACTGAAGCTTTCTTT	CASSVDIGGATEAFF	few	TRBJ1-1	-	TRBV9
TGTGCCACCGGACCGGGACTAGCGCAATACGAGCAGTACTTC	CATGPGLAQYEQYF	-	TRBJ2-7	TRBD2	TRBV15
TGTGCCAGCAGTGCCGCTGGGTTACAAGAGACCCAGTACTTC	CASSAAGLQETQYF	few	TRBJ2-5	-	TRBV6-1
TGTGCCAGCAGTGCCCGGGACAGGGGAAGAAGGACCCAGTACTTC	CASSARDRGRRTQYF	-	TRBJ2-5	TRBD1	TRBV12-3/TRBV12-4
TGTGCCAGCAGCTCAACCAGGGGGCGAACCGGGGAGCTGTTTTTT	CASSSTRGRTGELFF	few	TRBJ2-2	TRBD1	TRBV7-8
TGTGCCAGCGGCCCCGGCGGGAGTGTTACCGGGGAGCTGTTTTTT	CASGPGGSVTGELFF	few	TRBJ2-2	TRBD2	TRBV9
TGTGCCAGCAGCGTAGCGGTGGGATCCCACTATGGCTACACCTTC	CASSVAVGSHYGYTF	few	TRBJ1-2	-	TRBV9
TGTGCCAGCAGTTTGAGGCGCCGGCGAGAGGGTTGGACTGAAGCTTTCTTT	CASSLRRRREGWTEAFF	-	TRBJ1-1	-	TRBV12-3/TRBV12-4
TGTGCCACCCAGGGGAGCTCTGGGGCCAACGTCCTGACTTTC	CATQGSSGANVLTF	-	TRBJ2-6	-	TRBV21-1
TGTGCCAGCAGTTTATCCACAGGGCTAGGTTCACTTGGAAACACCATATATTTT	CASSLSTGLGSLGNTIYF	many	TRBJ1-3	-	TRBV28
TGCGCCAGCAGCTTTCGACGGGGTAGCGGGGCCCAGGATACGCAGTATTTT	CASSFRRGSGAQDTQYF	-	TRBJ2-3	TRBD2	TRBV5-1
TGTGCCAGCAGTCCGGGAACAAACACCGGGGAGCTGTTTTTT	CASSPGTNTGELFF	many	TRBJ2-2	-	TRBV5-1
TGTGCCAGCAGCTTGGGCAAGTCGGATGAAAAACTGTTTTTT	CASSLGKSDEKLFF	-	TRBJ1-4	-	TRBV5-6
TGTGCCAGCAGTCTTGCTAGCGGGAGTACCGGGGAGCTGTTTTTT	CASSLASGSTGELFF	-	TRBJ2-2	TRBD2	TRBV6-1
TGTGCCAGCAGCTTGGAGGGACTACTGAACACTGAAGCTTTCTTT	CASSLEGLLNTEAFF	-	TRBJ1-1	-	TRBV11-2
TGTGCCAGCAGCCCTAGCGGGGGAAGCGCTAGCACAGATACGCAGTATTTT	CASSPSGGSASTDTQYF	-	TRBJ2-3	TRBD2	TRBV7-6
TGTGCCATCAGTGACATAGCTGTCTCCTACAATGAGCAGTTCTTC	CAISDIAVSYNEQFF	many	TRBJ2-1	-	TRBV10-3
TGCGCCAGCAGCTACGGGGTGGTGACAGATACGCAGTATTTT	CASSYGVVTDTQYF	many	TRBJ2-3	-	TRBV10-2
TGTGCCAGCAGCTTAACGCCCAGCGGGGGCCGTCTCTCCAATGAGCAGTTCTTC	CASSLTPSGGRLSNEQFF	few	TRBJ2-1	TRBD2	TRBV7-3
TGTGCCAGCAGCTTAGCGGGGGGACGGCCGAATTCACCCCTCCACTTT	CASSLAGGRPNSPLHF	-	TRBJ1-6	-	TRBV7-6
TGTGCCAGCAGTTACCAGGCCACGGTTGAAGCTTTCTTT	CASSYQATVEAFF	few	TRBJ1-1	-	TRBV6-6
TGTGCCAGCAGCTTAGCCGGGACACTAAAAAACATTCAGTACTTC	CASSLAGTLKNIQYF	-	TRBJ2-4	-	TRBV7-2
TGTGCCAGCAGTGAGAACTCGGCTTTTTACGAGCAGTACTTC	CASSENSAFYEQYF	few	TRBJ2-7	-	TRBV2
TGCGCCAGCAGTCACCCGCCCCGAAAAGAGACCCAGTACTTC	CASSHPPRKETQYF	few	TRBJ2-5	-	TRBV23-1
TGTGCCAGCACTGGGGGGGACTTCCCCCCAGATACGCAGTATTTT	CASTGGDFPPDTQYF	few	TRBJ2-3	TRBD2	TRBV12-3/TRBV12-4